The 20 T cell receptor beta chains given below trace back to one sample, sequenced in a study of CD8+CD57+ T cells in acquired aplastic anemia. Using genomic DNA as the template, TCR beta VDJ and CDR3 profiling was carried out. TCRdb reprocessed the reads via MiXCR and lists one record per CDR3 protein. The sample yields about 420,000 distinct CDR3 sequences, about 70% seen once. Sequences were obtained from sorted CD4+, CD8+, or CD8+CD57+ T cells (not recorded which) from PBMCs. The receptors come from a human donor in good health, serving as a control.

The CDR3 region has the DNA TGTGCCAGCTCCGTGACAGGGGGTGGCAATCAGCCCCAGCATTTT. It is translated as CASSVTGGGNQPQHF. The chain is built from TRBV19 and TRBJ1-5, with 9 bases lining up with TRBD1. CDR1 is LNHDA, CDR2 SQIVND, per germline (reference sequence). With V trimmed by 9 bases and J by 2 bases, 8 bases remained unmatched. This CDR3 contains 15 residues.

The chain recombines TRBV7-9 with TRBJ1-5; D might be TRBD1 (5 bases). V shed 6 bases and J shed 14 bases, with 26 bases lying between them. The CDR3 runs 15 residues. Germline assignment: CDR1 SEHNR and CDR2 FQNEAQ (reference sequence). The CDR3 DNA is TGTGCCAGCAGTGGGGCGATAAGTGCTGGCAAGCAGAAGCATTTT. The encoded protein is CASSGAISAGKQKHF.

J is TRBJ2-7 and V is TRBV25-1; D not certain. The CDR3 is made up of 13 amino acids. V was pared by 8 bases and J by 0 bases, with 11 bases between. CDR1 is MGHDK, CDR2 SYGVNS, per germline. The CDR3 loop reads CASSTDDSYEQYF. Here the CDR3 DNA reads TGTGCCAGCTCAACAGACGACTCCTACGAGCAGTACTTC.

V gene TRBV7-3 combines with J gene TRBJ1-1, with D possibly TRBD1 on 6 matching bases. TRBJ1-2 explains the end of the DNA better; the J call may be wrong. The CDR3 is 13 residues long. Germline loops: CDR1 SGHTA, CDR2 FQGTGA. For the CDR3, the DNA is TGTGCCAGCAGCTTCACCAGGGGTGGCGGCTACACCTTC. This gives the protein CASSFTRGGGYTF.

This clonotype showed up many times. J is TRBJ2-7 and V is TRBV20-1, with a possible D match to TRBD1 (6 bases). With 3 bases removed from V and 2 bases from J, the gap between germline ends came to 14 bases. This CDR3 is 14 amino acids long. CDR1 DFQATT and CDR2 SNEGSKA come from the germline V gene (reference sequence). CDR3 loop: CSASPRGQPYEQYF. In nucleotides, the CDR3 is TGCAGTGCTAGCCCCCGTGGACAGCCCTACGAGCAGTACTTC.

This clonotype has ten or more counts. This chain links TRBV4-2 with TRBJ2-2; unclear D gene. Germline V CDR1 and CDR2: LGHNA, YNFKEQ. V lost 1 base and J 2 bases, leaving 8 bases between the germline ends. This CDR3 spans 15 amino acids. The CDR3 reads CASSQGTVNTGELFF. The CDR3 DNA follows: TGTGCCAGCAGCCAAGGGACGGTTAACACCGGGGAGCTGTTTTTT.

For this clonotype: Germline is not matched at one junction end, which may reflect a read error. The chain recombines TRBV7-2 with TRBJ1-3; perhaps TRBD1 as D (5 bases). Germline assignment: CDR1 SGHTA and CDR2 FQGNSA. This CDR3 is 16 amino acids long. The CDR3 bases are TGTGCCAGCAGCTTCACTGGGGCTGGCTATATTCAGTCCATATACTTT. Translated, it gives CASSFTGAGYIQSIYF. The full variable domain, its missing parts supplied by reference TRBV7-2 and TRBJ1-3, is GAGVSQSPSNKVTEKGKDVELRCDPISGHTALYWYRQSLGQGLEFLIYFQGNSAPDKSGLPSDRFSAERTGGSVSTLTIQRTQQEDSAVYLCASSFTGAGYIQSIYFGEGSWLTVV.

This chain links TRBV2 with TRBJ1-5; D is perhaps TRBD1 (6 bases). V shed 6 bases and J shed 2 bases, with 11 bases lying between them. Germline CDR1 and CDR2: SNHLY and FYNNEI. The length of the CDR3 is 14 residues. The CDR3 nucleotides are TGTGCCAGCAGCCAGGGGAAGGGCAATCAGCCCCAGCATTTT. The encoded protein is CASSQGKGNQPQHF.

J is TRBJ1-2 and V is TRBV7-2, with D perhaps matching TRBD1 (6 bases). The germline V gene encodes CDR1 SGHTA and CDR2 FQGNSA. Between the trimmed V and J ends, which lost 5 bases and 10 bases, there was a span of 23 bases. The CDR3 has 15 residues. The CDR3 reads CASSAIGGANYDYTF. The DNA for the CDR3 is TGTGCCAGCAGCGCGATAGGGGGGGCGAACTACGACTACACCTTC.

The chain couples TRBV7-2 to TRBJ1-2; weak D call: TRBD1 (6 bases). Per germline, CDR1 SGHTA and CDR2 FQGNSA. The CDR3 has 15 residues. V shed 1 base and J shed 6 bases, with 15 bases lying between them. CDR3 in DNA: TGTGCCAGCAGCTTAGATAGGACAGCACCCCATGGCTACACCTTC. It is translated as CASSLDRTAPHGYTF.

Points on this clonotype: The CDR3 end shows no conserved phenylalanine or tryptophan, and so a read error is likely. The DNA is left out, because the CDR3 cannot be placed on it with certainty; the CDR3 is given as TCRdb lists it. The V call is TRBV29-1, the J call TRBJ2-2; TRBD1 is the table's D call, not checked against the DNA. The CDR3 comprises 14 residues, both ends counted. CDR1 is SQVTM and CDR2 is ANQGSEA in the germline V gene. The CDR3: CSVYEGPNTWELFS.

The rearrangement uses TRBV11-2 and TRBJ1-2; D unclear. Trimming removed 5 bases at V and 2 bases at J, with 12 bases between. Germline V gene sequence: CDR1 SGHAT, CDR2 FQNNGV. CDR3 size: 14 residues. The CDR3 loop is CASSLRPVNYGYTF. The CDR3 DNA reads as TGTGCCAGCAGCCTTCGCCCTGTGAACTATGGCTACACCTTC. Using reference TRBV11-2 and TRBJ1-2 for the parts outside the CDR3, the full variable domain is EAGVAQSPRYKIIEKRQSVAFWCNPISGHATLYWYQQILGQGPKLLIQFQNNGVVDDSQLPKDRFSAERLKGVDSTLKIQPAKLEDSAVYLCASSLRPVNYGYTFGSGTRLTVV.

This sequence joins TRBV11-2 and TRBJ2-3; possibly TRBD1 or TRBD2 for D (7 bases each). The length of the CDR3 is 15 residues. Between the trimmed V and J ends, which lost 6 bases and 3 bases, there was a span of 16 bases. Germline V gives CDR1 SGHAT, CDR2 FQNNGV. As DNA, the CDR3 is TGTGCCAGCAGGGGGGGAGGGGGCGAGACAGATACGCAGTATTTT. Translation gives CASRGGGGETDTQYF.

The chain combines TRBV7-3 with TRBJ1-1; TRBD1 is a possible D gene (5 bases). The CDR3 consists of 14 residues. Trimming removed 5 bases at V and 5 bases at J, with 15 bases between. CDR1 is SGHTA, CDR2 FQGTGA, per germline. The CDR3 is CASSLWGGRTEAFF. CDR3 nucleotide sequence: TGTGCCAGCAGCCTATGGGGGGGGAGGACTGAAGCTTTCTTT. Filled out from reference TRBV7-3 and TRBJ1-1, the complete variable domain reads GAGVSQTPSNKVTEKGKYVELRCDPISGHTALYWYRQSLGQGPEFLIYFQGTGAADDSGLPNDRFFAVRPEGSVSTLKIQRTERGDSAVYLCASSLWGGRTEAFFGQGTRLTVV.

The chain combines TRBV6-2 or TRBV6-3 with TRBJ2-7; 10 bases map to TRBD2. The CDR3 spans 16 residues. Germline CDR1 is MNHEY and CDR2 is SVGEGT. With V trimmed by 5 bases and J by 3 bases, 10 bases remained unmatched. DNA for the CDR3: TGTGCCAGCAGTAGACAGGGGCGACTAGCGGGCTACGAGCAGTACTTC. This codes for CASSRQGRLAGYEQYF.

This rearrangement joins TRBV25-1 to TRBJ1-4, with a possible D match to TRBD1 (5 bases). The CDR3 runs 15 residues. Trimming left V 2 bases short and J 5 bases short, with 12 bases between. Germline V CDR1 and CDR2: MGHDK, SYGVNS. For the CDR3, the DNA is TGTGCCAGCAGTGAACCCACAGAGGGGAATGAAAAACTGTTTTTT. It translates to CASSEPTEGNEKLFF.

The chain links TRBV6-5 to TRBJ2-3, with TRBD2 matching over 7 bases. The CDR3 is made up of 15 amino acids. The J segment lost 1 base and the V segment lost 7 bases, leaving 8 bases of the junction unmatched. Germline assignment: CDR1 MNHEY and CDR2 SVGAGI. CDR3 in amino acids: CASIGPGLRTDTQYF. CDR3 in DNA: TGTGCCAGCATCGGACCGGGACTACGCACAGATACGCAGTATTTT.

The sample holds many counts of this clonotype. The chain joins TRBV6-6 to TRBJ1-5; 10 positions match TRBD1. Trimming removed 8 bases from V and 9 bases from J; junction bases left unmatched: 16. The CDR3 has 16 amino acids. In germline, CDR1 is MNHNY, CDR2 SVGAGI (reference sequence). DNA of the CDR3: TGTGCCAGCCTTGCGCCCGGGACAGGGGAGGGAATGCCCCAGCATTTT. Encoded protein: CASLAPGTGEGMPQHF.

The chain uses TRBV12-5 and TRBJ2-3; D might be TRBD1 (5 bases). Trimming took 8 bases from V and 10 from J, leaving 22 bases between them. The CDR3 spans 14 residues. Germline lookup yields CDR1 LGHNT and CDR2 FRNRAP. CDR3 residues: CASQRTQDTEAQYF. Written as DNA, the CDR3 is TGTGCTAGTCAACGGACGCAGGACACTGAAGCGCAGTATTTT.

The count of this clonotype is one. A read error may account for a junction end that differs from germline. The chain is built from TRBV20-1 and TRBJ2-3; 7 nucleotides agree with TRBD1. This CDR3 region has 12 residues. Germline assignment: CDR1 DFQATT and CDR2 SNEGSKA (reference sequence). CDR3 DNA sequence: TGCAGTTCCGACAGGGAAACAGATACGCAGTACTTT. Encoded protein: CSSDRETDTQYF.